Listed below are T cell receptor beta chains from one sample, sequenced in a study of beta chain features in type 1 diabetes. The protocol was immunoSEQ multiplex PCR, while the TCRdb copy is restricted to in-frame clones and leaves out a portion. The repertoire has a few hundred thousand clones, around 12% of them found once; the top ten carry roughly 0.017%. Sequencing was done on a sample of naive CD4+ T cells from blood. The receptors stem from a man in his late teens or twenties in good health. Each CDR3 is given with its conserved first and last residue. D genes are given only for firm matches. Where a row states a size, it is once, few, many or the class of an expanded clone; other rows omit it.

J | V | D | size | length | DNA | CDR3
TRBJ2-4 | TRBV7-9 | TRBD1 | few | 14 | TGTGCCAGCAGCTCTCCGGGACAGGGTAACATTCAGTACTTC | CASSSPGQGNIQYF
TRBJ1-2 | TRBV7-9 | - | - | 16 | TGTGCCAGCAGCCCCGGGACATCTCCTATTGGCTATGGCTACACCTTC | CASSPGTSPIGYGYTF
TRBJ2-7 | TRBV11-2 | TRBD2 | few | 13 | TGTGCCAGCAGCGCTGGACTAGATTTCGAGCAGTACTTC | CASSAGLDFEQYF
TRBJ1-1 | TRBV7-2 | - | few | 15 | TGTGCCAGCAGCTTAGCGGGGGGGGTAGGGACTGAAGCTTTCTTT | CASSLAGGVGTEAFF
TRBJ1-1 | TRBV4-3 | TRBD1 | - | 14 | TGCGCCAGCAGCCCCCAGGGGGCGATGACTGAAGCTTTCTTT | CASSPQGAMTEAFF
TRBJ1-3 | TRBV7-2 | - | few | 14 | TGTGCCAGCAGCCCGCAGGGCGCTGGAAACACCATATATTTT | CASSPQGAGNTIYF
TRBJ2-4 | TRBV4-3 | - | few | 15 | TGCGCCAGCAGCCAAGACGGGGCCAGGGGGGACATTCAGTACTTC | CASSQDGARGDIQYF
TRBJ2-2 | TRBV2 | TRBD1 | few | 14 | TGTGCCGGAAGACAGGGGATTAACACCGGGGAGCTGTTTTTT | CAGRQGINTGELFF
TRBJ2-1 | TRBV18 | - | few | 12 | TGTGCCAGCTCCCCACCCTCCGGTGAGCAGTTCTTC | CASSPPSGEQFF
TRBJ1-2 | TRBV14 | - | - | 16 | TGTGCCAGCAGCCAAGAGACCGGAGTGGGTGGGTATGGCTACACCTTC | CASSQETGVGGYGYTF
TRBJ2-2 | TRBV29-1 | TRBD1 | - | 14 | TGCAGCGTTGAGGGACAGGGCGTGACCGGGGAGCTGTTTTTT | CSVEGQGVTGELFF
TRBJ2-7 | TRBV5-4 | - | - | 15 | TGTGCCAGCAGCTTCGGAACAGCTGCATCCTACGAGCAGTACTTC | CASSFGTAASYEQYF
TRBJ2-3 | TRBV28 | TRBD2 | few | 14 | TGTGCCAGCAGAGAAGCGGGATTAACAGATACGCAGTATTTT | CASREAGLTDTQYF
TRBJ1-5 | TRBV18 | - | few | 13 | TGTGCCAGCTCGCAAAAGGGGGACCAGCCCCAGCATTTT | CASSQKGDQPQHF
TRBJ1-2 | TRBV6-4 | TRBD1 | - | 13 | TGTGCCAGCAGGGCTACAGGGGACTATGGCTACACCTTC | CASRATGDYGYTF
TRBJ2-2 | TRBV29-1 | - | few | 11 | TGCAGCGGAGCGAACACCGGGGAGCTGTTTTTT | CSGANTGELFF
TRBJ1-2 | TRBV6-5 | - | - | 14 | TGTGCCAGCAGTCGGACGCGGAGGGATGCTGGCTACACCTTC | CASSRTRRDAGYTF
TRBJ1-5 | TRBV15 | - | - | 14 | TGTGCCACCAGCAGCGTCAGGGGCAATCAGCCCCAGCATTTT | CATSSVRGNQPQHF
TRBJ1-1 | TRBV27 | - | - | 14 | TGTGCCAGCAGTTTGTTTCCTGGGGCCCTGGGAGCTTTCTTT | CASSLFPGALGAFF
TRBJ2-4 | TRBV6-5 | - | few | 14 | TGTGCCAGCAGCGAAAGACATTTCAAAAACATTCAGTACTTC | CASSERHFKNIQYF
TRBJ1-2 | TRBV7-2 | - | - | 15 | TGTGCCAGCAGCTTGGTCCCACAGCGGTACTATGGCTACACCTTC | CASSLVPQRYYGYTF
TRBJ2-7 | TRBV7-2 | TRBD1 | - | 14 | TGTGCCAGCACCCCAGGACAGGCCTCCTACGAGCAGTACTTC | CASTPGQASYEQYF
TRBJ2-2 | TRBV14 | TRBD1 | few | 16 | TGTGCCAGCAGTACCGACAGGGGGGCGAACACCGGGGAGCTGTTTTTT | CASSTDRGANTGELFF
TRBJ1-2 | TRBV25-1 | TRBD1 | few | 16 | TGTGCCAGCAGTGAATCCGCAGGGGGATTTAACTATGGCTACACCTTC | CASSESAGGFNYGYTF
TRBJ2-7 | TRBV30 | - | few | 12 | TGTGCCTGGACTCCGGGGGGCCACGAGCAGTACTTC | CAWTPGGHEQYF
TRBJ1-4 | TRBV7-9 | - | once | 15 | TGTGCCAGCACCGGGGGGTTTCGTGGGAGTGAAAAACTGTTTTTT | CASTGGFRGSEKLFF
TRBJ2-7 | TRBV30 | - | - | 12 | TGTGCCTGGAGTGAACAGCCTTACGAGCAGTACTTC | CAWSEQPYEQYF
TRBJ2-7 | TRBV7-2 | TRBD1 | - | 14 | TGTGCCAGCAGCCCCCGGGACAGGGGCCACGAGCAGTACTTC | CASSPRDRGHEQYF
TRBJ2-3 | TRBV7-6 | - | - | 13 | TGTGCCAGCAGCTTGGGCCCCGCAGATACGCAGTATTTT | CASSLGPADTQYF
TRBJ2-7 | TRBV5-1 | - | - | 17 | TGCGCCAGCAGCTTGAGGTCGCGGGCCGCGAGCTCCTACGAGCAGTACTTC | CASSLRSRAASSYEQYF
TRBJ1-2 | TRBV6-6 | - | - | 13 | TGTGCCAGCAGTTACGAGGCATCCTATGGCTACACCTTC | CASSYEASYGYTF
TRBJ2-7 | TRBV19 | - | few | 15 | TGTGCCAGTAGTAGAGACGGTCGGTACTCCTACGAGCAGTACTTC | CASSRDGRYSYEQYF
TRBJ2-2 | TRBV7-2 | TRBD2 | - | 15 | TGTGCCAGCAGCAATAGCGGGGGGAACACCGGGGAGCTGTTTTTT | CASSNSGGNTGELFF
TRBJ1-1 | TRBV29-1 | TRBD1 | few | 13 | TGCAGCGTTGGGGCAGGGGGAAACACTGAAGCTTTCTTT | CSVGAGGNTEAFF
TRBJ2-3 | TRBV7-2 | TRBD1 | - | 14 | TGTGCCAGCAGCTTATCAGGGGGCCCAGATACGCAGTATTTT | CASSLSGGPDTQYF
TRBJ2-7 | TRBV5-4 | TRBD2 | few | 18 | TGTGCCAGCAGCTCACCGACTAGCGGGGGCCGTAGCTCCTACGAGCAGTACTTC | CASSSPTSGGRSSYEQYF
TRBJ1-5 | TRBV29-1 | - | - | 13 | TGCAGCGTTGGTACAGCGGGAAATCAGCCCCAGCATTTT | CSVGTAGNQPQHF
TRBJ1-1 | TRBV7-3 | TRBD1 | few | 15 | TGTGCCAGCAGCTTACACCCGAGACAGGGCAGAAGAGCTTTCTTT | CASSLHPRQGRRAFF
TRBJ2-2 | TRBV25-1 | - | - | 15 | TGTGCCAGCAAAGGCGTCCTAGCGCTCACCGGGGAGCTGTTTTTT | CASKGVLALTGELFF
TRBJ2-3 | TRBV7-2 | - | - | 14 | TGTGCCAGCAGCCCCCGCCAGTCCACAGATACGCAGTATTTT | CASSPRQSTDTQYF
TRBJ2-7 | TRBV25-1 | TRBD2 | few | 18 | TGTGCCAGAGAGACCCCGACCCCAACGGGGGAGGGCCCCAACGAGCAGTACTTC | CARETPTPTGEGPNEQYF
TRBJ2-7 | TRBV29-1 | TRBD1 | few | 17 | TGCAGCGTTGCCGGGACAGGGGAAGTGGGGTCGGCCTACGAGCAGTACTTC | CSVAGTGEVGSAYEQYF
TRBJ2-2 | TRBV4-3 | TRBD1 | - | 17 | TGCGCCAGCAGTTCGGGACCGGGACAGGGGGAAACCGGGGAGCTGTTTTTT | CASSSGPGQGETGELFF
TRBJ2-3 | TRBV25-1 | TRBD1 | - | 16 | TGTGCCAGCAGTGCCTCCAGGGGGATGGTGACAGATACGCAGTATTTT | CASSASRGMVTDTQYF
TRBJ2-1 | TRBV11-2 | TRBD2 | - | 17 | TGTGCCAGCAGCTCCCTAGCGGGACGGAGCTCCTACAATGAGCAGTTCTTC | CASSSLAGRSSYNEQFF
TRBJ2-1 | TRBV19 | TRBD1 | - | 14 | TGTGCCAGTAGTGCCGGGACAGGTCAGGATGAGCAGTTCTTC | CASSAGTGQDEQFF
TRBJ2-7 | TRBV27 | TRBD1 | - | 13 | TGTGCCAGCAGTTTAAACAGGGGGTACGAGCAGTACTTC | CASSLNRGYEQYF